Following are 31 T cell receptor beta chains from one sample sequenced in a study of blood T cells in healthy people across ages. Combining a sample-barcoded 5' primer with a J-beta primer mix, a second PCR ran for about 7 to 11 cycles. TCRdb used MiXCR to reprocess the 5' RACE reads, holding one entry per CDR3 protein. In the table there are roughly 860,000 distinct CDR3 sequences, 62% of which are singletons. Sequenced: blood. These receptors were taken from a man younger than 45 in good health.

This clonotype was seen a handful of times. The chain is built from TRBV29-1 and TRBJ1-4; D might be TRBD1 (6 bases). CDR1 is SQVTM and CDR2 is ANQGSEA in the germline V gene. This CDR3 comprises 14 residues. Trimming left V 4 bases short and J 5 bases short, with 14 bases between. In DNA, the CDR3 is TGCAGCGTTGCAGGGGAACAGGGAAATGAAAAACTGTTTTTT. It encodes CSVAGEQGNEKLFF.

V usage is TRBV7-3 and J usage is TRBJ2-5; a possible D gene is TRBD2 (5 bases). In germline, CDR1 is SGHTA, CDR2 FQGTGA. This CDR3 contains 17 residues. The ends were cut back, 7 bases at V and 0 bases at J, with 21 bases in the middle. The CDR3 reads CASIRSGAQTNQETQYF. The CDR3 nucleotides are TGTGCCAGCATCAGAAGCGGAGCCCAAACAAACCAAGAGACCCAGTACTTC.

The rearrangement links TRBV24-1 to TRBJ1-5; tentatively, D is TRBD1 (6 bases). Trimming removed 4 bases from V and 4 bases from J, with 10 bases in between. Germline assignment: CDR1 KGHDR and CDR2 SFDVKD. This CDR3 is 14 amino acids long. Here the CDR3 DNA reads TGTGCCACCAGTGACCCGGACAGAAATCAGCCCCAGCATTTT. As protein: CATSDPDRNQPQHF.

This rearrangement joins TRBV30 to TRBJ1-6, with 8 bases lining up with TRBD1. Germline V gives CDR1 GTSNPN, CDR2 SVGIG (reference sequence). Trimming removed 8 bases from V and 0 bases from J; junction bases left unmatched: 6. The CDR3 runs 15 residues. CDR3 in DNA: TGTGCCGGGGACAGGAGAAGCTCCTATAATTCACCCCTCCACTTT. Translating gives CAGDRRSSYNSPLHF. Full variable domain (remainder filled in from reference TRBV30 and TRBJ1-6): SQTIHQWPATLVQPVGSPLSLECTVEGTSNPNLYWYRQAAGRGLQLLFYSVGIGQISSEVPQNLSASRPQDRQFILSSKKLLLSDSGFYLCAGDRRSSYNSPLHFGNGTRLTVT.

This clonotype has more than one count but fewer than ten. The chain has TRBV5-1 and TRBJ2-7; TRBD1 agrees at 7 bases. The CDR3 is made up of 15 amino acids. With V trimmed by 4 bases and J by 0 bases, 7 bases remained unmatched. CDR1 SGHRS and CDR2 YFSETQ come from the germline V gene. CDR3 protein: CASSTTGQSSYEQYF. CDR3 DNA sequence: TGCGCCAGCAGCACAACGGGACAGAGCTCCTACGAGCAGTACTTC.

The chain links TRBV7-8 to TRBJ2-5; 13 bases line up with TRBD2. The CDR3 is 21 residues long. CDR1 and CDR2 (germline): SGHVS, FQNEAQ. J gave up 4 bases and V 5 bases, and 22 bases lay outside the gene matches. CDR3: CASSMEPPLGLAGEGGETQYF. CDR3 nucleotides: TGTGCCAGCAGCATGGAACCTCCTTTAGGACTAGCGGGGGAAGGGGGAGAGACCCAGTACTTC.

The CDR3 DNA reads as TGTGCCAGCAGTTTTACTAGCGGGGGAAATGAGCAGTTCTTC. Translated, it gives CASSFTSGGNEQFF. The chain links TRBV28 to TRBJ2-1; 11 bases are shared with TRBD2. The germline gives CDR1 MDHEN, CDR2 SYDVKM. V shed 3 bases, J shed 7 bases, and the junction held 2 bases outside the gene matches. This CDR3 has 14 residues.

The V and J genes are TRBV6-2 or TRBV6-3 and TRBJ2-7; 8 bases map to TRBD2. This CDR3 comprises 16 residues. Germline CDR1 reads MNHEY; CDR2 reads SVGEGT. V trimming: 0 bases; J trimming: 0 bases; junction bases outside the gene matches: 4. CDR3 coding DNA: TGTGCCAGCAGTTACTCGAGGGCGGGGGGCTCCTACGAGCAGTACTTC. Its protein product is CASSYSRAGGSYEQYF.

This clonotype was detected once. This sequence joins TRBV25-1 and TRBJ1-1; the D is unclear. The ends were cut back, 1 base at V and 6 bases at J, with 9 bases in the middle. This CDR3 spans 13 amino acids. The germline V gene encodes CDR1 MGHDK and CDR2 SYGVNS. The DNA for the CDR3 is TGTGCCAGCAGTGAATTGGGGTATTCTGAAGCTTTCTTT. Amino acid sequence: CASSELGYSEAFF.

This CDR3 reads CASSLRGGSDDEQYF. DNA for the CDR3: TGTGCCAGCAGCTTAAGAGGAGGGTCGGATGACGAGCAGTACTTC. The chain combines TRBV7-2 with TRBJ2-4; tentatively, D is TRBD2 (6 bases). TRBJ2-7 matches the DNA end more closely, so the J call is doubtful. Looked up from germline, CDR1 is SGHTA and CDR2 is FQGNSA. The CDR3 is made up of 15 amino acids.

The chain is built from TRBV2 and TRBJ1-5, with D possibly TRBD1 on 5 matching bases. Germline CDR1 SNHLY, CDR2 FYNNEI. The CDR3 spans 18 residues. V was pared by 8 bases and J by 0 bases, with 23 bases between. As DNA, the CDR3 is TGTGCCAGCGCTAGAAGGGGCGGAGGGGTCTATAGCAATCAGCCCCAGCATTTT. It encodes CASARRGGGVYSNQPQHF.

At least ten counts were recorded for this clonotype. The chain is built from TRBV4-3 and TRBJ1-1; D gene ambiguous. The germline V gene has CDR1 LGHNA and CDR2 YSLEER. CDR3 size: 13 residues. V dropped 4 bases and J dropped 2 bases, with 8 bases sitting between them. This CDR3 reads CASSPTLNTEAFF. CDR3 nucleotide sequence: TGCGCCAGCAGCCCAACACTTAACACTGAAGCTTTCTTT.

In the case of this clonotype: Mismatch with germline at one junction end may stem from a read error. The chain carries TRBV20-1 and TRBJ2-7; D may be TRBD1 or TRBD2 (5 bases each). The J call is doubtful: the DNA matches TRBJ2-5 better. The CDR3 consists of 12 residues. CDR1 and CDR2 (germline): DFQATT, SNEGSKA (reference sequence). CDR3 coding DNA: TGCAGTGCTGAGGGGAACCAACAGACCCAGTACTTC. This gives the protein CSAEGNQQTQYF.

This clonotype has only a few counts. The chain joins TRBV4-2 to TRBJ2-3, with 7 positions matching TRBD1. The ends lost 0 bases at V and 0 bases at J; junction bases unmatched: 6. The CDR3 totals 17 residues. The germline CDR1 and CDR2 sequences are LGHNA and YNFKEQ. The chain's CDR3 is CASSQDLGGTSTDTQYF. In DNA form, the CDR3 reads TGTGCCAGCAGCCAAGATTTAGGGGGCACTAGCACAGATACGCAGTATTTT.

This chain connects TRBV29-1 to TRBJ2-3; no definite D call. Germline-derived CDR1 and CDR2 are SQVTM and ANQGSEA. The V gene lost 4 bases and the J gene lost 2 bases, with 19 bases spanning the gap. This CDR3 has 16 amino acids. The CDR3: CSVVPVPRVPTDTQYF. Written as DNA, the CDR3 is TGCAGCGTTGTCCCCGTCCCTAGGGTCCCCACAGATACGCAGTATTTT.

The V and J genes are TRBV29-1 and TRBJ2-5; weak D call: TRBD2 (6 bases). The DNA matches TRBJ2-7 better at its end, which makes the J call doubtful. The CDR3 runs to 15 residues. Germline lookup yields CDR1 SQVTM and CDR2 ANQGSEA. The CDR3 bases are TGCAGCGTTGAAAGACGGGGACTTAAATCGGGCGAGCAGTACTTC. It translates to CSVERRGLKSGEQYF.

The chain uses TRBV6-2 or TRBV6-3 and TRBJ2-1, with TRBD2 matching over 8 bases. The V segment lost 4 bases and the J segment 10 bases; nucleotides outside the gene matches: 15. CDR3 length: 16 amino acids. Germline lookup yields CDR1 MNHEY and CDR2 SVGEGT. CDR3 protein: CASSSFSGGPFGEQFF. The CDR3 DNA follows: TGTGCCAGCAGTTCCTTTTCGGGGGGGCCGTTCGGGGAGCAGTTCTTC.

The rearrangement uses TRBV20-1 and TRBJ1-2, with a weak D call TRBD1 (6 bases). Per germline, CDR1 DFQATT and CDR2 SNEGSKA (reference sequence). V was pared by 5 bases and J by 0 bases, with 19 bases between. CDR3 length: 16 amino acids. The CDR3 coding sequence is TGCAGTGCTTATGTAGGGCAGGGGTCGGCTAACTATGGCTACACCTTC. Amino acids: CSAYVGQGSANYGYTF.

The rearrangement links TRBV10-3 to TRBJ1-5; D gene unclear. Germline assignment: CDR1 ENHRY and CDR2 SYGVKD. V was trimmed by 6 bases and J by 1 base, leaving 7 bases between them. The CDR3 runs to 13 residues. The CDR3 DNA reads TGTGCCATCAGGCCGGAGAGCAATCAGCCCCAGCATTTT. Protein sequence: CAIRPESNQPQHF.

This clonotype was seen only a few times. The chain combines TRBV20-1 with TRBJ1-1; weak D call: TRBD1 (5 bases). Germline CDR1 reads DFQATT; CDR2 reads SNEGSKA (reference sequence). The CDR3 covers 14 residues. V lost 6 bases to trimming and J lost 1 base, with 15 bases between them. The CDR3 protein is CSAPGVGANTEAFF. The CDR3 DNA is TGCAGTGCCCCGGGAGTCGGGGCGAACACTGAAGCTTTCTTT.

The chain combines TRBV6-5 with TRBJ1-1; D is possibly TRBD1 (5 bases). The CDR3 covers 13 residues. Germline-derived CDR1 and CDR2 are MNHEY and SVGAGI. Between the trimmed V and J ends, which lost 4 bases and 11 bases, there was a span of 17 bases. The CDR3 DNA is TGTGCCAGCAGTTCCCCGGGGACTCGAACGGCTTTCTTT. This gives the protein CASSSPGTRTAFF.

This chain joins TRBV6-1 and TRBJ1-1; D unresolved. Trimming took 2 bases from V and 4 from J, leaving 8 bases between them. The CDR3 consists of 13 residues. The germline V gene encodes CDR1 MNHNS and CDR2 SASEGT. The CDR3 bases are TGTGCCAGCAGTGAAAACTACCGCACTGAAGCTTTCTTT. This encodes CASSENYRTEAFF.

This clonotype was detected once. The CDR3 spells CASSQDLVERGYEQYF. In nucleotides, the CDR3 is TGCGCCAGCAGCCAAGATTTGGTCGAACGTGGCTACGAGCAGTACTTC. The chain is built from TRBV4-3 and TRBJ2-7, with unresolved D. Germline V gives CDR1 LGHNA, CDR2 YSLEER. V was clipped by 0 bases and J by 3 bases, with 15 bases between them. The CDR3 spans 16 residues.

The chain carries TRBV10-3 and TRBJ2-7, with D unclear. The CDR3 contains 14 residues. Germline V gives CDR1 ENHRY, CDR2 SYGVKD. Deletions cut 0 bases from V and 4 bases from J, with 10 bases between. The CDR3 sequence is CAISESVISYEQYF. The CDR3 region has the DNA TGTGCCATCAGTGAGTCGGTAATTTCTTACGAGCAGTACTTC.

The rearrangement uses TRBV25-1 and TRBJ2-4; D unresolved. The J call may be incorrect, as the DNA end agrees better with TRBJ2-7. Germline V gene sequence: CDR1 MGHDK, CDR2 SYGVNS. The CDR3 totals 14 residues. This CDR3 reads CASSEYGSTYEQYF. CDR3 sequence (DNA): TGTGCCAGCAGTGAATATGGATCGACCTACGAGCAGTACTTC.

The chain uses TRBV11-2 and TRBJ2-3; D gene ambiguous. The germline V gene has CDR1 SGHAT and CDR2 FQNNGV. The CDR3 spans 17 residues. Between the trimmed V and J ends, which lost 4 bases and 2 bases, there was a span of 19 bases. CDR3 DNA sequence: TGTGCCAGCAGCTGGACCCCCGGATTAGCACACACAGATACGCAGTATTTT. It yields the protein CASSWTPGLAHTDTQYF.

The chain joins TRBV20-1 to TRBJ1-2, with 10 bases that match TRBD1. This CDR3 spans 16 amino acids. Losses at the gene ends were 5 bases for V and 4 bases for J; bases not matched to a gene: 13. Germline V gene lookup returns CDR1 DFQATT and CDR2 SNEGSKA (reference sequence). This chain's CDR3 is CSAGPRTGTGVYGYTF. For the CDR3, the DNA is TGCAGTGCTGGACCGAGAACCGGGACAGGGGTCTATGGCTACACCTTC.

This clonotype was recorded many times. V is TRBV6-5 and J is TRBJ1-5; D gene uncertain. The ends were cut back, 5 bases at V and 3 bases at J, with 8 bases in the middle. From germline, CDR1 is MNHEY and CDR2 SVGAGI. The CDR3 covers 13 residues. The CDR3, as DNA: TGTGCCAGCAGTATTGGCGACAATCAGCCCCAGCATTTT. It specifies CASSIGDNQPQHF.

This clonotype appeared a few times. The rearrangement links TRBV12-3 or TRBV12-4 to TRBJ2-7; tentative D call: TRBD2 (6 bases). The CDR3 totals 17 residues. The V end lost 5 bases, the J end lost 1 base, and 21 bases lay between the germline ends. CDR3 sequence: CASSPSGLTRGSYEQYF. DNA for the CDR3: TGTGCCAGCAGTCCCTCGGGACTCACGAGAGGGTCCTACGAGCAGTACTTC.

The V and J genes are TRBV30 and TRBJ1-1; a possible D gene is TRBD1 (5 bases). The CDR3 length is 14 residues. CDR1 and CDR2 (germline): GTSNPN, SVGIG (reference sequence). The V gene lost 5 bases and the J gene lost 5 bases, with 18 bases spanning the gap. CDR3 bases: TGTGCCTGGGAGTCCCACAGCGGGACGACTGAAGCTTTCTTT. This codes for CAWESHSGTTEAFF. The complete variable domain, with remaining parts taken from reference TRBV30 and TRBJ1-1, reads SQTIHQWPATLVQPVGSPLSLECTVEGTSNPNLYWYRQAAGRGLQLLFYSVGIGQISSEVPQNLSASRPQDRQFILSSKKLLLSDSGFYLCAWESHSGTTEAFFGQGTRLTVV.

This rearrangement joins TRBV14 to TRBJ2-3; D gene ambiguous. The CDR3 sequence is 14 residues long. Trimming left V 4 bases short and J 3 bases short, with 11 bases between. CDR1 SGHDN and CDR2 FVKESK come from the germline V gene. The CDR3 reads CASSPARWTDTQYF. The CDR3 DNA follows: TGTGCCAGCAGCCCGGCCCGGTGGACAGATACGCAGTATTTT.